These 7 T cell receptor beta chains came from one sample sequenced in a study of blood T cell dynamics during melanoma immunotherapy. TCRdb's copy holds only in-frame clones and misses some; the assay was immunoSEQ multiplex PCR. The sample carries roughly 10,000 clones, roughly nine tenths recorded once. Documented time point: week 3, after first cycle of checkpoint inhibitor. The specimen comprised blood, sampled from a patient treated with checkpoint blockade. These receptors originate from a human donor with melanoma.

The V and J genes are TRBV7-9 and TRBJ2-4; D not certain. Germline V gene lookup returns CDR1 SEHNR and CDR2 FQNEAQ (reference sequence). Trimming left V 5 bases short and J 1 base short, with 18 bases between. The CDR3 totals 17 residues. The CDR3 nucleotides read TGTGCCAGCAGCCCCCTCAGCACGGTGGGGGCCAAAAACATTCAGTACTTC. Translating it yields CASSPLSTVGAKNIQYF.

V and J are TRBV11-1 and TRBJ1-5, with D maybe TRBD1 (5 bases). The ends were cut back, 1 base at V and 11 bases at J, with 12 bases in the middle. The CDR3 sequence is 13 residues long. CDR1 SGHAT and CDR2 FQDESV come from the germline V gene (reference sequence). CDR3 sequence reads: CASSLGSWGAQHF. The CDR3, as DNA: TGTGCCAGCAGCTTAGGCTCATGGGGGGCCCAGCATTTT.

V gene TRBV9 combines with J gene TRBJ2-3; the D is unclear. CDR3 length: 14 amino acids. Germline V gene sequence: CDR1 SGDLS, CDR2 YYNGEE. V lost 7 bases to trimming and J lost 0 bases, with 12 bases between them. This chain's CDR3 is CASGVEPSTDTQYF. CDR3 nucleotide sequence: TGTGCCAGCGGGGTAGAGCCTAGCACAGATACGCAGTATTTT.

The V and J genes are TRBV5-6 and TRBJ2-2; D ambiguous. CDR1 and CDR2 (germline): SGHDT, YYEEEE. This CDR3 has 15 residues. V shed 0 bases and J shed 6 bases, with 12 bases lying between them. The chain's CDR3 is CASSLGARNAGELFF. DNA of the CDR3: TGTGCCAGCAGCTTGGGAGCCAGGAATGCCGGGGAGCTGTTTTTT.

CDR3 coding DNA: TGTGCCAGCAGCCCCGGGACAGGGGGTCAGCCCCAGCATTTT. Protein product: CASSPGTGGQPQHF. V usage is TRBV7-1 and J usage is TRBJ1-5, with 11 bases lining up with TRBD1. TRBV7-1 is noted as an ORF with a role that remains uncertain. The V segment lost 5 bases and the J segment 6 bases; nucleotides outside the gene matches: 3. There are 14 residues in the CDR3.

The chain is built from TRBV30 and TRBJ1-1, with a possible D match to TRBD1 (5 bases). From germline, CDR1 is GTSNPN and CDR2 SVGIG (reference sequence). The length of the CDR3 is 13 residues. The V end was cut by 2 bases, the J end by 4 bases, with 11 bases between. The CDR3 bases are TGTGCCTGGAGTCCCGGGGGAATCACTGAAGCTTTCTTT. The encoded protein is CAWSPGGITEAFF.

V is TRBV2 and J is TRBJ2-1, with D possibly matching TRBD1 (6 bases). Germline CDR1 is SNHLY and CDR2 is FYNNEI. The V end was cut by 4 bases, the J end by 2 bases, with 12 bases between. CDR3 length: 15 residues. DNA of the CDR3: TGTGCCAGCAGTGTTAGACAGGCCGCCTACAATGAGCAGTTCTTC. It yields the protein CASSVRQAAYNEQFF.